Following are 30 T cell receptor beta chains from one sample sequenced in a study of PD-1 blockade in classical Hodgkin lymphoma. Using immunoSEQ multiplex PCR, the repertoire was profiled, and TCRdb retains in-frame clones only, with some absent. The table has about 94,000 clones, 80% to 90% seen once; the top ten hold roughly 10%. Relapse was seen in all patients after autologous stem cell transplantation, and brentuximab vedotin exposure was variable. Sample: peripheral blood mononuclear cells (PBMCs), taken before the second cycle of nivolumab. The source of these receptors is a human donor with classical Hodgkin lymphoma.

The chain has TRBV19 and TRBJ2-2; perhaps TRBD1 as D (6 bases). The V end was cut by 4 bases, the J end by 7 bases, with 19 bases between. This CDR3 region has 16 residues. In germline, CDR1 is LNHDA, CDR2 SQIVND (reference sequence). DNA for the CDR3: TGTGCCAGTAGTAGGCAGGGGTTGTTGGAGGTCGGGGAGCTGTTTTTT. Its protein is CASSRQGLLEVGELFF. The entire variable domain, with the rest obtained from reference TRBV19 and TRBJ2-2, is as follows: DGGITQSPKYLFRKEGQNVTLSCEQNLNHDAMYWYRQDPGQGLRLIYYSQIVNDFQKGDIAEGYSVSREKKESFPLTVTSAQKNPTAFYLCASSRQGLLEVGELFFGEGSRLTVL.

V usage is TRBV13 and J usage is TRBJ1-1; D might be TRBD1 (6 bases). This CDR3 has 15 residues. Trimming stripped 5 bases from V and 4 bases from J, with 17 bases between. The germline CDR1 and CDR2 sequences are PRHDT and FYEKMQ (reference sequence). CDR3 DNA: TGTGCCAGCAGCGATCAACAGGGACGGGGCACTGAAGCTTTCTTT. This gives the protein CASSDQQGRGTEAFF.

The genes are TRBV4-1 and TRBJ2-3; 9 nucleotides align to TRBD2. V lost 2 bases to trimming and J lost 4 bases; unmatched junction nucleotides: 4. Germline V gene data show CDR1 as MGHRA and CDR2 as YSYEKL. This CDR3 comprises 15 residues. In DNA form, the CDR3 reads TGCGCCAGCAGCCAACGAAGGACTAGCGCAGATACGCAGTATTTT. Translated, it gives CASSQRRTSADTQYF.

On this clone itself: Other nucleotide sequences in the sample specify the same CDR3. The CDR3 nucleotides read TGTGCCAGCAGCCTAAGTAATGAGCAGTTCTTC. It specifies CASSLSNEQFF. The rearrangement links TRBV5-4 to TRBJ2-1; D not resolved. V shed 4 bases and J shed 7 bases, with 6 bases lying between them. Germline assignment: CDR1 SGHNT and CDR2 YYREEE (reference sequence). This CDR3 is built from 11 residues.

V and J are TRBV5-1 and TRBJ2-1; 9 bases fit TRBD1. Germline V lookup: CDR1 SGHRS, CDR2 YFSETQ. There are 15 residues in the CDR3. J gave up 3 bases and V 0 bases, and 1 base lay outside the gene matches. Here the CDR3 reads CASSLEGQGYNEQFF. CDR3 sequence (DNA): TGCGCCAGCAGCTTGGAGGGACAGGGCTACAATGAGCAGTTCTTC.

The CDR3: CASSYSGGPTGELFF. For the CDR3, the DNA is TGTGCCAGCAGTTATAGTGGGGGGCCCACCGGGGAGCTGTTTTTT. The chain employs TRBV6-5 and TRBJ2-2; tentatively, D is TRBD1 or TRBD2 (6 bases each). Germline loops: CDR1 MNHEY, CDR2 SVGAGI. Deletions cut 3 bases from V and 4 bases from J, with 12 bases between. The length of the CDR3 is 15 residues.

The chain combines TRBV18 with TRBJ2-1; D remains unclear. Germline loops: CDR1 KGHSH, CDR2 LQKENI. This CDR3 has 13 amino acids. V gave up 4 bases and J gave up 10 bases, with 14 bases separating them. DNA for the CDR3: TGTGCCAGCTCACTTCAACCCGAAGGGGAGCAGTTCTTC. It encodes CASSLQPEGEQFF.

This chain joins TRBV9 and TRBJ2-1, with 9 bases fitting TRBD1. Germline V gene sequence: CDR1 SGDLS, CDR2 YYNGEE. The CDR3 is 18 residues long. V was clipped by 0 bases and J by 5 bases; unmatched bases: 12. CDR3 loop: CASSVGGQGKYTHNEQFF. The CDR3 DNA follows: TGTGCCAGCAGCGTAGGAGGACAGGGGAAGTACACACACAATGAGCAGTTCTTC.

The chain combines TRBV5-1 with TRBJ2-3, with 7 bases identical to TRBD2. The CDR3 is 15 amino acids. The junction had 9 bases not matched to a gene; V was cut back by 0 bases and J by 8 bases. Germline assignment: CDR1 SGHRS and CDR2 YFSETQ. CDR3 protein: CASSLAGRERSTQYF. The CDR3 nucleotides read TGCGCCAGCAGCTTGGCCGGGCGGGAGAGGAGTACGCAGTATTTT.

The chain employs TRBV5-1 and TRBJ1-1; no clear D. CDR1 SGHRS and CDR2 YFSETQ come from the germline V gene. The V gene lost 0 bases and the J gene lost 1 base, with 4 bases spanning the gap. There are 13 residues in the CDR3. DNA for the CDR3: TGCGCCAGCAGCTTGGCCCAGAACACTGAAGCTTTCTTT. Its protein is CASSLAQNTEAFF.

The rearrangement uses TRBV4-2 and TRBJ2-3; 11 bases line up with TRBD2. Germline V CDR1 and CDR2: LGHNA, YNFKEQ. V lost 4 bases to trimming and J lost 5 bases; unmatched junction nucleotides: 5. The CDR3 loop spans 15 amino acids. CDR3 in DNA: TGTGCCAGCAGCCTCACTAGCGGGGGAGGAGATACGCAGTATTTT. Amino acids: CASSLTSGGGDTQYF.

A single count supports this clone. The DNA of the CDR3 is TGTGCCAGCAGAACCAGACAGGGACTCAATCAGCCCCAGCATTTT. Translated: CASRTRQGLNQPQHF. This chain links TRBV28 with TRBJ1-5; 7 nucleotides match TRBD1. Germline-derived CDR1 and CDR2 are MDHEN and SYDVKM. J gave up 3 bases and V 6 bases, and 8 bases lay outside the gene matches. The CDR3 has 15 amino acids.

The chain combines TRBV7-9 with TRBJ2-1; 13 bases align to TRBD2. Germline lookup yields CDR1 SEHNR and CDR2 FQNEAQ (reference sequence). There are 16 residues in the CDR3. Trimming removed 5 bases from V and 9 bases from J; junction bases left unmatched: 10. The CDR3 bases are TGTGCCAGCAGCCCAGGACGGACTAGCGGGAGAGGTGAGCAGTTCTTC. It translates to CASSPGRTSGRGEQFF.

The chain couples TRBV13 to TRBJ1-2; TRBD1 matches 7 bases. The CDR3 is 16 amino acids. V lost 6 bases and J lost 2; bases outside the gene matches: 12. Looked up from germline, CDR1 is PRHDT and CDR2 is FYEKMQ (reference sequence). Here the CDR3 DNA reads TGTGCCAGCAGACCTGTGAGGGGGCGCGAGAACTATGGCTACACCTTC. This sequence encodes CASRPVRGRENYGYTF.

V usage is TRBV28 and J usage is TRBJ1-6; 7 bases map to TRBD1. CDR1 and CDR2 from the germline V gene are MDHEN and SYDVKM. This CDR3 is 15 amino acids long. Trimming removed 3 bases from V and 5 bases from J; junction bases left unmatched: 4. CDR3 sequence reads: CASSFPGTDNSPLHF. Here the CDR3 DNA reads TGTGCCAGCAGTTTCCCGGGGACAGATAATTCACCCCTCCACTTT.

This chain uses TRBV7-9 with TRBJ1-1; D is uncertain. The germline gives CDR1 SEHNR, CDR2 FQNEAQ (reference sequence). The CDR3 totals 12 residues. Trimming cost V 5 bases and J 7 bases, with 11 bases left between them. The CDR3: CASSPGLFEAFF. The CDR3, as DNA: TGTGCCAGCAGCCCCGGACTCTTTGAAGCTTTCTTT.

V is TRBV20-1 and J is TRBJ2-7; unclear D gene. The V gene's germline CDR1 is DFQATT and CDR2 SNEGSKA (reference sequence). CDR3 size: 11 residues. The V gene lost 6 bases and the J gene lost 3 bases, with 9 bases spanning the gap. CDR3 amino acids: CSAAEFYEQYF. The CDR3 DNA is TGCAGTGCGGCAGAATTCTACGAGCAGTACTTC.

The chain uses TRBV19 and TRBJ2-6; 8 positions match TRBD1. Germline CDR1 LNHDA, CDR2 SQIVND (reference sequence). Losses at the gene ends were 7 bases for V and 0 bases for J; bases not matched to a gene: 17. CDR3 length: 20 amino acids. CDR3 DNA: TGTGCCAGTACCGCTGCAGGGGGCATCCGAGGAAACTCTGGGGCCAACGTCCTGACTTTC. It codes for CASTAAGGIRGNSGANVLTF.

The V gene is TRBV28, the J gene TRBJ2-2; D not certain. Germline CDR1 is MDHEN and CDR2 is SYDVKM. V lost 6 bases to trimming and J lost 8 bases, with 10 bases between them. CDR3 size: 12 residues. Written as DNA, the CDR3 is TGTGCCAGCAGCCTTGCTTTAGGGGAGCTGTTTTTT. Encoded protein: CASSLALGELFF.

J is TRBJ2-1 and V is TRBV10-3; 9 nucleotides match TRBD2. Germline V gene lookup returns CDR1 ENHRY and CDR2 SYGVKD. This CDR3 contains 15 residues. V lost 0 bases and J lost 7; bases outside the gene matches: 4. CDR3 region: CAISESVAGANEQFF. CDR3 in DNA: TGTGCCATCAGTGAGTCGGTAGCGGGGGCAAATGAGCAGTTCTTC.

The rearrangement links TRBV7-2 to TRBJ2-5; TRBD2 matches 7 bases. This CDR3 is built from 17 residues. Germline values: CDR1 SGHTA, CDR2 FQGNSA. The V gene end was trimmed by 5 bases and the J gene end by 0 bases; junction bases not matched to a gene: 12. CDR3: CASSPLAAQPYQETQYF. In DNA form, the CDR3 reads TGTGCCAGCAGCCCCCTAGCGGCCCAGCCGTACCAAGAGACCCAGTACTTC.

This chain uses TRBV7-2 with TRBJ1-1; 9 bases fit TRBD1. The CDR3 contains 12 residues. The germline V gene encodes CDR1 SGHTA and CDR2 FQGNSA. V was clipped by 4 bases and J by 8 bases; unmatched bases: 2. CDR3 sequence reads: CASSSGTGEAFF. CDR3 DNA: TGTGCCAGCAGCTCTGGGACAGGGGAAGCTTTCTTT.

The chain combines TRBV19 with TRBJ1-2, with D perhaps matching TRBD1 (6 bases). CDR1 LNHDA and CDR2 SQIVND come from the germline V gene (reference sequence). The CDR3 extends over 17 amino acids. Trimming left V 1 base short and J 4 bases short, with 19 bases between. The CDR3 reads CASSIGRERTAFYGYTF. CDR3 DNA sequence: TGTGCCAGTAGTATAGGAAGGGAAAGGACAGCTTTCTATGGCTACACCTTC.

This clone was seen just once. The chain uses TRBV14 and TRBJ2-7, with D tentatively TRBD2 (5 bases). The CDR3 is 14 residues long. The V gene lost 0 bases and the J gene lost 3 bases, with 9 bases spanning the gap. CDR1 SGHDN and CDR2 FVKESK come from the germline V gene. The CDR3 sequence is CASSQEGADYEQYF. The CDR3 nucleotides are TGTGCCAGCAGCCAAGAAGGAGCGGACTACGAGCAGTACTTC.

The rearrangement joins TRBV5-1 to TRBJ1-1; a possible D gene is TRBD1 (6 bases). Germline V gives CDR1 SGHRS, CDR2 YFSETQ. The CDR3 is 16 residues long. The germline V and J ends were trimmed by 0 bases and 0 bases, with 12 bases remaining between them. The CDR3 here is CASSLEPQGLNTEAFF. The DNA of the CDR3 is TGCGCCAGCAGCTTGGAACCACAGGGCTTGAACACTGAAGCTTTCTTT.

The rearrangement uses TRBV28 and TRBJ2-3; 7 positions match TRBD1. The CDR3 is 14 residues long. Germline lookup yields CDR1 MDHEN and CDR2 SYDVKM. The ends lost 6 bases at V and 3 bases at J; junction bases unmatched: 6. Here the CDR3 reads CASSLQGSTDTQYF. The CDR3 DNA reads TGTGCCAGCAGCCTACAGGGGAGTACAGATACGCAGTATTTT. Combining the CDR3 with reference TRBV28 and TRBJ2-3 gives the whole variable domain DVKVTQSSRYLVKRTGEKVFLECVQDMDHENMFWYRQDPGLGLRLIYFSYDVKMKEKGDIPEGYSVSREKKERFSLILESASTNQTSMYLCASSLQGSTDTQYFGPGTRLTVL.

The rearrangement joins TRBV2 to TRBJ1-5; D unresolved. The germline V and J ends were trimmed by 2 bases and 1 base, with 6 bases remaining between them. The germline V gene has CDR1 SNHLY and CDR2 FYNNEI. The CDR3 spans 14 residues. The DNA for the CDR3 is TGTGCCAGCAGTGAATGGCAGAGCAATCAGCCCCAGCATTTT. Its protein product is CASSEWQSNQPQHF.

Here the CDR3 reads CASSFTMPGELFF. In DNA, the CDR3 is TGCGCCAGCAGCTTCACCATGCCCGGGGAGCTGTTTTTT. The chain carries TRBV5-1 and TRBJ2-2; no clear D gene. The CDR3 consists of 13 residues. V was shortened by 2 bases and J by 6 bases, with 8 bases between the two germline ends. Germline CDR1 reads SGHRS; CDR2 reads YFSETQ.

The chain employs TRBV2 and TRBJ1-6; no clear D gene. Looked up from germline, CDR1 is SNHLY and CDR2 is FYNNEI. Trimming took 1 base from V and 7 from J, leaving 11 bases between them. This CDR3 has 15 residues. Here the CDR3 DNA reads TGTGCCAGCAGTGAAGGGGGTTATCCGAATTCACCCCTCCACTTT. Residues: CASSEGGYPNSPLHF.

The chain uses TRBV19 and TRBJ1-5; TRBD1 agrees at 8 bases. The CDR3 has 15 residues. Germline lookup yields CDR1 LNHDA and CDR2 SQIVND (reference sequence). The trim removed 6 bases at V and 1 base at J, leaving 5 bases unmatched. The CDR3 DNA reads as TGTGCCAGTAGGACAGGGGACTGGAGCAATCAGCCCCAGCATTTT. It codes for CASRTGDWSNQPQHF.